A single sample gave rise to the 10 T cell receptor beta chains below, sequenced in a study of control samples from healthy donors and cancer patients. The protocol was immunoSEQ multiplex PCR, while the TCRdb copy is restricted to in-frame clones and leaves out a portion. This table holds just under 75,000 clones, about 90% found once. The specimen was blood. These receptors were collected from a woman in her forties or fifties in good health.

This sequence joins TRBV12-3 or TRBV12-4 and TRBJ2-2, with TRBD1 matching 7 bases. The CDR3 has 13 amino acids. J was trimmed by 8 bases and V by 7 bases; bases with no gene match: 7. The CDR3 region is CASKTGAAGELFF. The CDR3 DNA follows: TGTGCCAGCAAAACAGGGGCTGCGGGGGAGCTGTTTTTT.

The chain uses TRBV5-4 and TRBJ1-2; possible D gene TRBD1, 5 bases. The V end lost 2 bases, the J end lost 1 base, and 6 bases lay between the germline ends. Germline V gives CDR1 SGHNT, CDR2 YYREEE (reference sequence). The CDR3 length is 13 residues. This CDR3 is CASSLQVNYGYTF. The CDR3, as DNA: TGTGCCAGCAGCTTACAGGTTAACTATGGCTACACCTTC.

This clone was observed a handful of times. The rearrangement joins TRBV5-1 to TRBJ2-2, with TRBD2 matching 12 bases. The CDR3 sequence is 17 residues long. Per the germline V gene, CDR1 is SGHRS and CDR2 is YFSETQ. V was clipped by 4 bases and J by 1 base; unmatched bases: 5. The CDR3 loop is CASSGSLAGGNTGELFF. In nucleotides, the CDR3 is TGCGCCAGCAGCGGATCACTAGCGGGAGGGAACACCGGGGAGCTGTTTTTT.

This clone turned up a few times. This chain joins TRBV5-1 and TRBJ1-3, with a possible D match to TRBD1 (6 bases). The CDR3 is 17 residues long. The germline gives CDR1 SGHRS, CDR2 YFSETQ. With 0 bases removed from V and 0 bases from J, the gap between germline ends came to 13 bases. CDR3: CASSLAPGDNSGNTIYF. CDR3 in DNA: TGCGCCAGCAGCTTGGCGCCCGGGGACAACTCTGGAAACACCATATATTTT.

The J gene is TRBJ1-2, the V gene TRBV12-5; TRBD1 agrees at 7 bases. Trimming took 0 bases from V and 2 from J; bases not matched to a gene: 6. Germline lookup yields CDR1 LGHNT and CDR2 FRNRAP. The CDR3 has 16 amino acids. The chain's CDR3 is CASGLVLRGRNYGYTF. DNA for the CDR3: TGTGCTAGTGGTTTGGTACTGAGGGGGCGGAACTATGGCTACACCTTC. The full variable domain, completed using reference TRBV12-5 and TRBJ1-2, is DARVTQTPRHKVTEMGQEVTMRCQPILGHNTVFWYRQTMMQGLELLAYFRNRAPLDDSGMPKDRFSAEMPDATLATLKIQPSEPRDSAVYFCASGLVLRGRNYGYTFGSGTRLTVV.

This clone was counted only a few times. The chain employs TRBV6-5 and TRBJ2-1; D is possibly TRBD1 or TRBD2 (6 bases each). The CDR3 is 14 amino acids. V shed 2 bases and J shed 7 bases, with 12 bases lying between them. Germline CDR1 reads MNHEY; CDR2 reads SVGAGI. The CDR3 spells CASSYKGGWNEQFF. The CDR3 DNA follows: TGTGCCAGCAGTTACAAGGGGGGCTGGAATGAGCAGTTCTTC.

The chain is built from TRBV5-1 and TRBJ2-1; possibly TRBD1 for D (5 bases). Trimming shortened V by 0 bases and J by 4 bases, and 14 bases separated the two germline ends. Germline CDR1 SGHRS, CDR2 YFSETQ. The CDR3 totals 16 residues. The chain's CDR3 is CASSLARVVSYNEQFF. In nucleotides, the CDR3 is TGCGCCAGCAGCTTGGCCAGGGTGGTCTCGTACAATGAGCAGTTCTTC.

The chain recombines TRBV7-3 with TRBJ2-3; 9 bases line up with TRBD2. The germline gives CDR1 SGHTA, CDR2 FQGTGA. The CDR3 is 14 amino acids. The ends lost 4 bases at V and 4 bases at J; junction bases unmatched: 3. CDR3 sequence: CASSYSGRPDTQYF. In DNA, the CDR3 is TGTGCCAGCAGCTACAGCGGGAGGCCAGATACGCAGTATTTT.

The chain joins TRBV19 to TRBJ2-3, with a tentative D call TRBD2 (5 bases). The V and J ends lost 3 bases and 0 bases respectively, with 10 bases between them. This CDR3 spans 15 amino acids. Germline V CDR1 and CDR2: LNHDA, SQIVND (reference sequence). The CDR3 loop is CASSILATSTDTQYF. CDR3 DNA sequence: TGTGCCAGTAGTATTCTAGCTACCAGCACAGATACGCAGTATTTT.

The chain couples TRBV6-5 to TRBJ1-1; D gene uncertain. The CDR3 sequence is 14 residues long. The germline V gene has CDR1 MNHEY and CDR2 SVGAGI. Trimming shortened V by 6 bases and J by 2 bases, and 13 bases separated the two germline ends. The CDR3 nucleotides are TGTGCCAGCAGGAAAGGGCAAATAAACACTGAAGCTTTCTTT. Protein: CASRKGQINTEAFF.